One sample yielded the 28 T cell receptor beta chains listed below, sequenced in a study of CD8 T cells in Susac syndrome. After extraction with the RNeasy kit, roughly 0.45 to 1 ug of the RNA was reverse transcribed using random hexamers. TCRdb recomputed calls from the immunoSEQ multiplex PCR reads with MiXCR, one row per CDR3 protein. The repertoire holds 250,000 to 300,000 distinct CDR3 sequences, with approximately 91% as singletons. Sequenced: CD8+ T cells from PBMCs. The source of these receptors is a human donor with multiple sclerosis.

The V gene is TRBV29-1, the J gene TRBJ1-1, with D maybe TRBD1 (6 bases). V lost 3 bases and J 5 bases, leaving 13 bases between the germline ends. The CDR3 consists of 13 residues. CDR1 SQVTM and CDR2 ANQGSEA come from the germline V gene. CDR3: CSVDPQGPTEAFF. The CDR3 bases are TGCAGCGTTGATCCCCAGGGGCCGACTGAAGCTTTCTTT.

The J gene is TRBJ2-1, the V gene TRBV28; the D gene is possibly TRBD2 (6 bases). The CDR3 is 16 residues long. V lost 1 base and J 3 bases, leaving 13 bases between the germline ends. Germline loops: CDR1 MDHEN, CDR2 SYDVKM. In nucleotides, the CDR3 is TGTGCCAGCAGTTTATTCCGGCGCGGGGTCTACAATGAGCAGTTCTTC. This translates into CASSLFRRGVYNEQFF. Using reference TRBV28 and TRBJ2-1 for the parts outside the CDR3, the full variable domain is DVKVTQSSRYLVKRTGEKVFLECVQDMDHENMFWYRQDPGLGLRLIYFSYDVKMKEKGDIPEGYSVSREKKERFSLILESASTNQTSMYLCASSLFRRGVYNEQFFGPGTRLTVL.

The rearrangement joins TRBV20-1 to TRBJ2-7; TRBD1 is a possible D gene (5 bases). This CDR3 has 13 residues. The germline V gene has CDR1 DFQATT and CDR2 SNEGSKA (reference sequence). Trimming removed 3 bases at V and 3 bases at J, with 12 bases between. The CDR3 sequence: CSARGQTDYEQYF. For the CDR3, the DNA is TGCAGTGCTAGGGGCCAGACAGACTACGAGCAGTACTTC.

Written as DNA, the CDR3 is TGTGCCTGGAGTGGGGGGCAGGCGGTCAATGAGCAGTTCTTC. Translated, it gives CAWSGGQAVNEQFF. The gene calls are TRBV30 and TRBJ2-1, with D possibly being TRBD1 (6 bases). The V end lost 1 base, the J end lost 6 bases, and 13 bases lay between the germline ends. CDR3 length equals 14 residues. Germline lookup yields CDR1 GTSNPN and CDR2 SVGIG (reference sequence). The entire variable domain, with the rest obtained from reference TRBV30 and TRBJ2-1, is as follows: SQTIHQWPATLVQPVGSPLSLECTVEGTSNPNLYWYRQAAGRGLQLLFYSVGIGQISSEVPQNLSASRPQDRQFILSSKKLLLSDSGFYLCAWSGGQAVNEQFFGPGTRLTVL.

The chain combines TRBV3-1 with TRBJ2-5; D is possibly TRBD1 (7 bases). CDR3 length: 18 amino acids. Trimming took off 4 bases at V and 1 base at J, with 22 bases between the two ends. The germline V gene has CDR1 LGHDT and CDR2 YNNKEL (reference sequence). The CDR3 protein is CASSPPKGALGGQETQYF. The CDR3 bases are TGTGCCAGCAGCCCTCCTAAGGGGGCCTTGGGGGGCCAAGAGACCCAGTACTTC.

The CDR3 loop is CASSSLVAGGGDEQFF. The CDR3 region has the DNA TGTGCCAGCAGTTCGTTGGTGGCGGGGGGTGGGGATGAGCAGTTCTTC. J is TRBJ2-1 and V is TRBV27; 8 nucleotides match TRBD2. Germline V gene data show CDR1 as MNHEY and CDR2 as SMNVEV (reference sequence). CDR3 length equals 16 residues. The V and J ends lost 4 bases and 8 bases, in that order; junction bases with no gene match: 13.

This clonotype came up once. The chain links TRBV7-2 to TRBJ2-3, with 10 bases identical to TRBD2. From germline, CDR1 is SGHTA and CDR2 FQGNSA. Losses at the gene ends were 5 bases for V and 2 bases for J; bases not matched to a gene: 7. The CDR3 is made up of 16 amino acids. The CDR3 nucleotides are TGTGCCAGCAGCGTCACTAGCGGGATACCCACAGATACGCAGTATTTT. It yields the protein CASSVTSGIPTDTQYF.

This chain uses TRBV7-9 with TRBJ2-3, with D unclear. The CDR3 consists of 15 residues. Germline values: CDR1 SEHNR, CDR2 FQNEAQ (reference sequence). The V end was cut by 2 bases, the J end by 0 bases, with 9 bases between. The CDR3 nucleotides read TGTGCCAGCAGCTTAAGGTCGGCTAGCACAGATACGCAGTATTTT. Residues: CASSLRSASTDTQYF.

The chain is built from TRBV10-3 and TRBJ2-3; 15 bases agree with TRBD2. V lost 6 bases and J lost 1; bases outside the gene matches: 5. Germline CDR1 reads ENHRY; CDR2 reads SYGVKD. The CDR3 totals 17 residues. CDR3 coding DNA: TGTGCCATCAGCGGGACTAGCGGGGGGCTTGGCACAGATACGCAGTATTTT. Amino acid sequence: CAISGTSGGLGTDTQYF.

This rearrangement joins TRBV10-3 to TRBJ1-5; 9 bases are a match to TRBD1. Losses at the gene ends were 2 bases for V and 4 bases for J; bases not matched to a gene: 3. CDR3 length: 15 residues. The germline V gene has CDR1 ENHRY and CDR2 SYGVKD. CDR3 DNA: TGTGCCATCAGTGAGAGGACAGGGGAGAATCAGCCCCAGCATTTT. The encoded protein is CAISERTGENQPQHF.

J is TRBJ2-7 and V is TRBV2, with no clear D. V was pared by 3 bases and J by 2 bases, with 11 bases between. Germline V gene sequence: CDR1 SNHLY, CDR2 FYNNEI. The CDR3 covers 14 residues. The CDR3: CASSENRFPYEQYF. CDR3 bases: TGTGCCAGCAGTGAGAACCGATTTCCCTACGAGCAGTACTTC.

The chain employs TRBV4-3 and TRBJ1-6; maybe TRBD1 (5 bases). Trimming left V 0 bases short and J 9 bases short, with 18 bases between. This CDR3 is built from 17 residues. Germline V gene sequence: CDR1 LGHNA, CDR2 YSLEER. CDR3 loop: CASSQDVGRGIGSPLHF. DNA of the CDR3: TGCGCCAGCAGCCAAGATGTGGGTCGGGGGATAGGTTCACCCCTCCACTTT.

This clonotype turned up a few times. The genes are TRBV9 and TRBJ2-5; D possibly uses TRBD1 or TRBD2 (5 bases each). The V gene lost 0 bases and the J gene lost 0 bases, with 9 bases spanning the gap. This CDR3 has 15 amino acids. Germline V gene data show CDR1 as SGDLS and CDR2 as YYNGEE. In DNA, the CDR3 is TGTGCCAGCAGCGTAGGGGGGACGGACCAAGAGACCCAGTACTTC. This gives the protein CASSVGGTDQETQYF.

The rearrangement links TRBV2 to TRBJ2-7; 7 bases are shared with TRBD1. Germline V gives CDR1 SNHLY, CDR2 FYNNEI. CDR3 length: 12 residues. J gave up 4 bases and V 6 bases, and 3 bases lay outside the gene matches. The chain's CDR3 is CASRSRGYEQYF. The DNA for the CDR3 is TGTGCCAGCAGAAGCAGGGGGTACGAGCAGTACTTC.

A single count supports this clonotype. The chain combines TRBV7-9 with TRBJ1-5; D not certain. This CDR3 has 18 amino acids. V shed 4 bases and J shed 7 bases, with 26 bases lying between them. Germline CDR1 SEHNR, CDR2 FQNEAQ (reference sequence). The CDR3 region has the DNA TGTGCCAGCAGCTCATTAGAGGGCAACGGCCGTATAGGGCAGCCCCAGCATTTT. Translating gives CASSSLEGNGRIGQPQHF.

This clonotype appeared a few times. The chain's CDR3 is CASSLRGYQETQYF. The CDR3 nucleotides read TGTGCCAGCAGCTTAAGGGGTTACCAAGAGACCCAGTACTTC. The chain has TRBV13 and TRBJ2-5; maybe TRBD1 (5 bases). V shed 2 bases and J shed 0 bases, with 7 bases lying between them. The V gene's germline CDR1 is PRHDT and CDR2 FYEKMQ (reference sequence). The CDR3 sequence is 14 residues long.

The V call is TRBV6-4, the J call TRBJ2-1; D may match TRBD1 or TRBD2 (6 bases each). The CDR3 is 14 residues long. Between the trimmed V and J ends, which lost 0 bases and 9 bases, there was a span of 12 bases. Germline CDR1 MRHNA, CDR2 SNTAGT. CDR3 protein: CASSDSTGAGEQFF. The CDR3 DNA is TGTGCCAGCAGTGACTCGACGGGGGCCGGTGAGCAGTTCTTC.

V and J are TRBV30 and TRBJ2-1; no clear D gene. This CDR3 comprises 14 residues. Germline-derived CDR1 and CDR2 are GTSNPN and SVGIG (reference sequence). The ends were cut back, 2 bases at V and 0 bases at J, with 8 bases in the middle. CDR3 protein: CAWSRASSYNEQFF. The CDR3 nucleotides read TGTGCCTGGAGTAGGGCTAGCTCCTACAATGAGCAGTTCTTC.

The chain joins TRBV18 to TRBJ1-4; D possibly corresponds to TRBD1 (6 bases). From germline, CDR1 is KGHSH and CDR2 LQKENI. V lost 0 bases and J lost 4, with 12 bases in between. The CDR3 runs to 16 residues. CDR3 residues: CASSPPRGGDNEKLFF. The CDR3 DNA reads as TGTGCCAGCTCACCACCGCGGGGGGGCGATAATGAAAAACTGTTTTTT.

This clonotype was seen once. The chain is built from TRBV27 and TRBJ2-1; 8 nucleotides match TRBD1. The CDR3 spans 16 residues. Trimming removed 3 bases from V and 2 bases from J; junction bases left unmatched: 6. Germline CDR1 reads MNHEY; CDR2 reads SMNVEV (reference sequence). CDR3: CASSLSGTGTYNEQFF. CDR3 coding DNA: TGTGCCAGCAGTTTGTCCGGGACAGGCACCTACAATGAGCAGTTCTTC.

This chain joins TRBV9 and TRBJ2-7; 9 nucleotides align to TRBD2. The CDR3 consists of 14 residues. Trimming removed 4 bases from V and 3 bases from J; junction bases left unmatched: 5. The germline V gene encodes CDR1 SGDLS and CDR2 YYNGEE. In nucleotides, the CDR3 is TGTGCCAGCAGCATAGCGGGAGATAGCTACGAGCAGTACTTC. Translation gives CASSIAGDSYEQYF.

V gene TRBV20-1 combines with J gene TRBJ2-7; tentative D call: TRBD1 (6 bases). This CDR3 comprises 15 residues. Germline V gives CDR1 DFQATT, CDR2 SNEGSKA (reference sequence). V was clipped by 5 bases and J by 2 bases, with 19 bases between them. CDR3 loop: CSAYPKDSLTYEQYF. The CDR3 nucleotides are TGCAGTGCTTATCCGAAGGACAGCTTAACCTACGAGCAGTACTTC.

The V and J genes are TRBV2 and TRBJ2-6; D unresolved. V was clipped by 4 bases and J by 5 bases, with 15 bases between them. Germline-derived CDR1 and CDR2 are SNHLY and FYNNEI. The CDR3 contains 16 residues. The CDR3 DNA reads as TGTGCCAGCAGTGGGGCAGAGGCTCAACGGGCCAACGTCCTGACTTTC. It is translated as CASSGAEAQRANVLTF.

The rearrangement joins TRBV15 to TRBJ2-1, with 8 bases fitting TRBD1. From germline, CDR1 is LNHNV and CDR2 YYDKDF (reference sequence). The J segment lost 7 bases and the V segment lost 0 bases, leaving 17 bases of the junction unmatched. This CDR3 has 19 amino acids. The CDR3, as DNA: TGTGCCACCAGCAGAGATCCCCAAGCGGTTGACAGGGGAGAGAATGAGCAGTTCTTC. As protein: CATSRDPQAVDRGENEQFF.

The chain uses TRBV6-1 and TRBJ2-2, with 8 bases lining up with TRBD2. This CDR3 comprises 14 residues. The V and J ends lost 6 bases and 3 bases, in that order; junction bases with no gene match: 3. CDR1 and CDR2 from the germline V gene are MNHNS and SASEGT. This CDR3 is CASRTSVDTGELFF. The CDR3 DNA sequence: TGTGCCAGCAGGACTAGCGTGGACACCGGGGAGCTGTTTTTT.

The rearrangement joins TRBV7-2 to TRBJ2-4; TRBD2 matches 8 bases. This CDR3 region has 14 residues. V was clipped by 2 bases and J by 8 bases; unmatched bases: 5. Germline assignment: CDR1 SGHTA and CDR2 FQGNSA. The CDR3 DNA reads TGTGCCAGCAGCTTACCAGGACTAGCTGACATTCAGTACTTC. Encoded protein: CASSLPGLADIQYF.

This chain joins TRBV10-3 and TRBJ2-3, with TRBD1 identical over 10 bases. The CDR3 spans 15 residues. Germline trimming cut 10 bases from V and 4 bases from J; bases unmatched to any gene: 11. Germline V gene sequence: CDR1 ENHRY, CDR2 SYGVKD. CDR3 nucleotide sequence: TGTGCCAGCGTCGACCGGGACAGGGGCCCAGATACGCAGTATTTT. Amino acids: CASVDRDRGPDTQYF.

The chain carries TRBV20-1 and TRBJ1-1; D not resolved. Germline V gives CDR1 DFQATT, CDR2 SNEGSKA (reference sequence). The V end was cut by 6 bases, the J end by 1 base, with 9 bases between. The CDR3 is 12 residues long. Here the CDR3 DNA reads TGCAGTGCCCCTCGGGGGAACACTGAAGCTTTCTTT. Translated, it gives CSAPRGNTEAFF.